This T cell receptor beta chain comes out of a study of PD-L1 blockade in urothelial cancer. Study-level background: In the patient group, most of the roughly 30 were males with bladder-origin urothelial cancer. Regarding the study as a whole: The study found that durable-benefit patients expanded tumor-associated blood clones more at 3 weeks. A below-median TCR clonality in blood before treatment predicted better survival.

To note about this clone: As yet, its antigen is unknown.

The assay was immunoSEQ multiplex PCR, and TCRdb's table has in-frame clones only and misses some. The repertoire holds 75,000 to 95,000 clones, with 90% as singletons. The CDR3 contains 14 residues. V lost 4 bases and J lost 2, with 15 bases in between. CDR1 is GTSNPN and CDR2 is SVGIG in the germline V gene (reference sequence). This rearrangement joins TRBV30 to TRBJ2-7; D gene unclear. This receptor was taken from a man between 60 and 75 years old with urothelial cancer. This sample comprised PBMCs, obtained around atezolizumab (anti-PD-L1) treatment. CDR3 residues: CAWKYPNSPYEQYF. CDR3 nucleotides: TGTGCCTGGAAGTACCCGAACAGCCCCTACGAGCAGTACTTC.